Shown below are 22 T cell receptor beta chains from a single sample sequenced in a study of cytomegalovirus exposure and HLA in healthy donors. The PCR employed 60 Vbeta primers together with 13 Jbeta primers. Libraries were prepared by immunoSEQ multiplex PCR; TCRdb keeps only in-frame clonotypes and omits some of them. The sample yields around 150,000 clones, roughly 82% seen once. The source material was PBMCs. Receptors were obtained from a man aged 50 to 60 in good health and CMV-seropositive.

The table lists this clone with a count of one. The identical CDR3 is also encoded by other nucleotide sequences in the sample. The V and J genes are TRBV9 and TRBJ2-1, with 9 bases that match TRBD2. The CDR3 totals 15 residues. Trimming cost V 3 bases and J 2 bases; bases outside gene matches: 3. CDR1 is SGDLS and CDR2 is YYNGEE in the germline V gene. The CDR3 nucleotides are TGTGCCAGCAGCGCAGCGGGGGGCCCCTACAATGAGCAGTTCTTC. It codes for CASSAAGGPYNEQFF.

This clone was observed once. V gene TRBV6-1 combines with J gene TRBJ1-5, with D maybe TRBD1 (5 bases). Germline V gene data show CDR1 as MNHNS and CDR2 as SASEGT. V dropped 2 bases and J dropped 4 bases, with 9 bases sitting between them. This CDR3 spans 14 amino acids. The chain's CDR3 is CASSERGWNQPQHF. The CDR3 DNA sequence: TGTGCCAGCAGTGAAAGGGGCTGGAATCAGCCCCAGCATTTT.

This chain uses TRBV18 with TRBJ1-5; D is uncertain. The germline CDR1 and CDR2 sequences are KGHSH and LQKENI. V was clipped by 3 bases and J by 5 bases, with 8 bases between them. The CDR3 is 13 residues long. CDR3 amino acids: CASSPDTYQPQHF. The CDR3 nucleotides are TGTGCCAGCTCACCCGACACATATCAGCCCCAGCATTTT.

This chain joins TRBV29-1 and TRBJ2-5, with a weak D call TRBD2 (6 bases). Germline lookup yields CDR1 SQVTM and CDR2 ANQGSEA. The CDR3 consists of 12 residues. CDR3 in DNA: TGCGCCTTCGGAGGGGCTAGGGAGACCCAGTACTTC. Protein: CAFGGARETQYF.

The genes are TRBV28 and TRBJ2-3; D is perhaps TRBD2 (6 bases). The V gene lost 6 bases and the J gene lost 2 bases, with 21 bases spanning the gap. Germline-derived CDR1 and CDR2 are MDHEN and SYDVKM. The CDR3 extends over 17 amino acids. The DNA for the CDR3 is TGTGCCAGCAGGCTGTTTACGGGCGGGGCGACCACAGATACGCAGTATTTT. Its translation is CASRLFTGGATTDTQYF. The variable domain in full, completed from reference TRBV28 and TRBJ2-3, reads DVKVTQSSRYLVKRTGEKVFLECVQDMDHENMFWYRQDPGLGLRLIYFSYDVKMKEKGDIPEGYSVSREKKERFSLILESASTNQTSMYLCASRLFTGGATTDTQYFGPGTRLTVL.

The chain links TRBV6-5 to TRBJ2-7, with D perhaps matching TRBD1 (6 bases). CDR1 is MNHEY, CDR2 SVGAGI, per germline. CDR3 size: 14 residues. Trimming cost V 2 bases and J 1 base, with 9 bases left between them. The CDR3 here is CASSYVQGSYEQYF. The CDR3 nucleotides read TGTGCCAGCAGTTACGTCCAGGGGTCCTACGAGCAGTACTTC.

This chain connects TRBV10-3 to TRBJ2-5; 11 nucleotides align to TRBD2. Germline-derived CDR1 and CDR2 are ENHRY and SYGVKD. Trimming took 6 bases from V and 4 from J; bases not matched to a gene: 10. This CDR3 spans 16 amino acids. The CDR3 nucleotides are TGTGCCATCAGCCCGTCACTAGCGGGAGCGGCAGAGACCCAGTACTTC. Its translation: CAISPSLAGAAETQYF.

V gene TRBV19 combines with J gene TRBJ1-5; D possibly corresponds to TRBD1 (5 bases). The germline CDR1 and CDR2 sequences are LNHDA and SQIVND (reference sequence). The CDR3 consists of 14 residues. Trimming shortened V by 8 bases and J by 4 bases, and 15 bases separated the two germline ends. Written as DNA, the CDR3 is TGTGCCAGTCAAGACAGAAGGACGAATCAGCCCCAGCATTTT. Translation: CASQDRRTNQPQHF. The full variable domain, rest sourced from reference TRBV19 and TRBJ1-5, is DGGITQSPKYLFRKEGQNVTLSCEQNLNHDAMYWYRQDPGQGLRLIYYSQIVNDFQKGDIAEGYSVSREKKESFPLTVTSAQKNPTAFYLCASQDRRTNQPQHFGDGTRLSIL.

The rearrangement uses TRBV7-6 and TRBJ2-7; 14 nucleotides align to TRBD2. Germline CDR1 and CDR2: SGHVS and FNYEAQ. Trimming took 5 bases from V and 4 from J; bases not matched to a gene: 4. The CDR3 contains 15 residues. Here the CDR3 DNA reads TGTGCCAGCAGCCTGGGACTAGCGGGAGTTTACGAGCAGTACTTC. Translation gives CASSLGLAGVYEQYF. Together with reference TRBV7-6 and TRBJ2-7, the CDR3 gives the full variable domain: GAGVSQSPRYKVTKRGQDVALRCDPISGHVSLYWYRQALGQGPEFLTYFNYEAQQDKSGLPNDRFSAERPEGSISTLTIQRTEQRDSAMYRCASSLGLAGVYEQYFGPGTRLTVT.

The chain carries TRBV11-2 and TRBJ2-3; 11 bases agree with TRBD2. CDR3 length equals 18 residues. Germline V gene lookup returns CDR1 SGHAT and CDR2 FQNNGV. V shed 1 base and J 2 bases; nucleotides not matched to a gene: 8. CDR3 in amino acids: CASSLGVAGGRATDTQYF. In nucleotides, the CDR3 is TGTGCCAGCAGCTTAGGTGTAGCGGGGGGGCGGGCCACAGATACGCAGTATTTT. Full variable domain (rest looked up from reference TRBV11-2 and TRBJ2-3): EAGVAQSPRYKIIEKRQSVAFWCNPISGHATLYWYQQILGQGPKLLIQFQNNGVVDDSQLPKDRFSAERLKGVDSTLKIQPAKLEDSAVYLCASSLGVAGGRATDTQYFGPGTRLTVL.

The rearrangement joins TRBV5-1 to TRBJ1-3, with 7 bases fitting TRBD1. V lost 6 bases, J lost 3 bases, and 9 bases stayed unmatched. Germline CDR1 is SGHRS and CDR2 is YFSETQ. The CDR3 consists of 15 residues. In DNA, the CDR3 is TGCGCCAGCAAGCAGACAGGGAATAATGGAAACACCATATATTTT. Amino acid sequence: CASKQTGNNGNTIYF.

The chain employs TRBV7-6 and TRBJ1-1; D is perhaps TRBD1 (5 bases). CDR3 length: 17 amino acids. Between the trimmed V and J ends, which lost 5 bases and 3 bases, there was a span of 22 bases. The germline V gene has CDR1 SGHVS and CDR2 FNYEAQ. The CDR3 sequence is CASSPHGGGYLDTEAFF. In DNA form, the CDR3 reads TGTGCCAGCAGCCCGCATGGGGGGGGGTATTTGGACACTGAAGCTTTCTTT. The variable domain in full, with the rest retrieved from reference TRBV7-6 and TRBJ1-1, is GAGVSQSPRYKVTKRGQDVALRCDPISGHVSLYWYRQALGQGPEFLTYFNYEAQQDKSGLPNDRFSAERPEGSISTLTIQRTEQRDSAMYRCASSPHGGGYLDTEAFFGQGTRLTVV.

The chain carries TRBV4-3 and TRBJ2-7; tentative D call: TRBD2 (5 bases). CDR3 length: 17 amino acids. CDR1 and CDR2 (germline): LGHNA, YSLEER. Trimming removed 0 bases from V and 6 bases from J, with 21 bases in between. The CDR3 nucleotides read TGCGCCAGCAGCCAAGATCCGGATGGAGGCGGATTGGGCGAGCAGTACTTC. Translation gives CASSQDPDGGGLGEQYF.

This chain joins TRBV7-2 and TRBJ2-7; perhaps TRBD2 as D (5 bases). Germline V lookup: CDR1 SGHTA, CDR2 FQGNSA. V was pared by 1 base and J by 5 bases, with 9 bases between. This CDR3 comprises 13 residues. The CDR3 here is CASSLDRGDEQYF. As DNA, the CDR3 is TGTGCCAGCAGCTTAGACCGGGGTGACGAGCAGTACTTC.

The chain links TRBV10-3 to TRBJ2-3, with D perhaps TRBD1 (5 bases). The CDR3 consists of 13 residues. Germline V gene sequence: CDR1 ENHRY, CDR2 SYGVKD. Deletions cut 8 bases from V and 6 bases from J, with 15 bases between. CDR3 in amino acids: CAIRTNPGDTQYF. CDR3 coding DNA: TGTGCCATCCGGACCAACCCAGGGGATACGCAGTATTTT.

The table lists this clone with a few counts. The chain employs TRBV13 and TRBJ2-7; 11 nucleotides agree with TRBD2. The CDR3 spans 17 residues. V lost 0 bases and J lost 2; bases outside the gene matches: 6. CDR1 is PRHDT, CDR2 FYEKMQ, per germline (reference sequence). The CDR3 coding sequence is TGTGCCAGCAGCTTAGGGGTAGCTAGCGGGGGGCCCTACGAGCAGTACTTC. It yields the protein CASSLGVASGGPYEQYF.

This chain uses TRBV7-2 with TRBJ1-1, with D unresolved. Trimming took 1 base from V and 4 from J, leaving 7 bases between them. CDR3 length: 13 amino acids. In germline, CDR1 is SGHTA, CDR2 FQGNSA. CDR3 in amino acids: CASSLDFSTEAFF. For the CDR3, the DNA is TGTGCCAGCAGCTTAGATTTCTCCACTGAAGCTTTCTTT.

V and J are TRBV5-1 and TRBJ2-5; possible D gene TRBD2, 7 bases. CDR1 SGHRS and CDR2 YFSETQ come from the germline V gene. Trimming stripped 4 bases from V and 3 bases from J, with 22 bases between. CDR3 length: 17 residues. CDR3 DNA: TGCGCCAGCAGCCGGGGTGCGGCAGGGGAGGGGGAAGAGACCCAGTACTTC. Amino acids: CASSRGAAGEGEETQYF.

The V call is TRBV6-1, the J call TRBJ1-3, with 10 bases identical to TRBD1. CDR3 length: 14 residues. The junction had 4 bases not matched to a gene; V was cut back by 5 bases and J by 6 bases. Germline V lookup: CDR1 MNHNS, CDR2 SASEGT. DNA of the CDR3: TGTGCCAGCAGTCTACGACAGGGGGCAAACACCATATATTTT. Translating it yields CASSLRQGANTIYF.

The gene calls are TRBV2 and TRBJ1-4; unclear D gene. The CDR3 has 13 residues. Trimming pared 7 bases from V and 8 bases from J, leaving 14 bases between. Germline loops: CDR1 SNHLY, CDR2 FYNNEI. The CDR3: CASMADFPEKLFF. The CDR3 DNA is TGTGCCAGCATGGCCGATTTCCCGGAAAAACTGTTTTTT. Full variable domain (outside the CDR3, taken from reference TRBV2 and TRBJ1-4): EPEVTQTPSHQVTQMGQEVILRCVPISNHLYFYWYRQILGQKVEFLVSFYNNEISEKSEIFDDQFSVERPDGSNFTLKIRSTKLEDSAMYFCASMADFPEKLFFGSGTQLSVL.

This clone was detected only a few times. The V and J genes are TRBV7-9 and TRBJ2-7, with a weak D call TRBD1 (5 bases). The length of the CDR3 is 14 residues. Trimming removed 7 bases at V and 0 bases at J, with 13 bases between. CDR1 and CDR2 from the germline V gene are SEHNR and FQNEAQ (reference sequence). The DNA of the CDR3 is TGTGCCAGCACCATAAAGGACAACTCCTACGAGCAGTACTTC. This gives the protein CASTIKDNSYEQYF.

The sample holds one count of this clone. The V gene is TRBV5-1, the J gene TRBJ2-5; 9 bases align to TRBD2. The CDR3 contains 16 residues. V trimming: 4 bases; J trimming: 3 bases; junction bases outside the gene matches: 10. Germline-derived CDR1 and CDR2 are SGHRS and YFSETQ. CDR3 DNA sequence: TGCGCCAGCAGCAAGATAGCGGGAGAAGATGAAGAGACCCAGTACTTC. Translated: CASSKIAGEDEETQYF.